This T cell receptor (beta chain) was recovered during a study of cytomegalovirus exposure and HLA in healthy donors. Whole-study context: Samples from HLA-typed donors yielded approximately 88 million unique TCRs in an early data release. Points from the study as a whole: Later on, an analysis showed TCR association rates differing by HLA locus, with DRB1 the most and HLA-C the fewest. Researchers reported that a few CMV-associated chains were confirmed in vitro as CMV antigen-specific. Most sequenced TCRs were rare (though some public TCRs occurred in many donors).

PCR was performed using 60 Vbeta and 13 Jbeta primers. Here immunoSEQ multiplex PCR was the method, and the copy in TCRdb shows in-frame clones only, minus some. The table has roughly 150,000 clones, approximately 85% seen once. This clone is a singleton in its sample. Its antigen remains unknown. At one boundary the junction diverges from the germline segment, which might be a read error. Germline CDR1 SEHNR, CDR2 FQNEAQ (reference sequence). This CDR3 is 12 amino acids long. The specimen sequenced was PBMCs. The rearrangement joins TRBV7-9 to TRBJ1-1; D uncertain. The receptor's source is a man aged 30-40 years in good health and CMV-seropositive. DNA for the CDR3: TGTTCCAGCAGTCCTCCGGGCACTGAAGCTTTCTTT. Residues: CSSSPPGTEAFF. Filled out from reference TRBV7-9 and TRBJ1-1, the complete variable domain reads DTGVSQNPRHKITKRGQNVTFRCDPISEHNRLYWYRQTLGQGPEFLTYFQNEAQLEKSRLLSDRFSAERPKGSFSTLEIQRTEQGDSAMYLCSSSPPGTEAFFGQGTRLTVV.